The 21 T cell receptor beta chains given below trace back to one sample, sequenced in a study of OX40 agonist ivuxolimab in advanced cancers. Measured with immunoSEQ multiplex PCR; TCRdb has only the in-frame clones, and not every one. The sample consists of about 58,000 clones, around 84% of them appearing once. The source material was CD4+ or CD8+ T cells sorted from blood, sampled in a trial of the OX40 agonist ivuxolimab. All receptors come from an adult with an advanced solid tumor such as melanoma, head and neck, liver or kidney cancer.

V is TRBV7-2 and J is TRBJ2-1; D ambiguous. Germline lookup yields CDR1 SGHTA and CDR2 FQGNSA. There are 12 residues in the CDR3. The V end was cut by 2 bases, the J end by 5 bases, with 4 bases between. The CDR3 DNA is TGTGCCAGCAGCTTAAAAGACAATGAGCAGTTCTTC. Its protein product is CASSLKDNEQFF.

This clone came up once. The rearrangement links TRBV9 to TRBJ1-3, with TRBD1 matching over 7 bases. The germline CDR1 and CDR2 sequences are SGDLS and YYNGEE. V trimming: 3 bases; J trimming: 0 bases; junction bases outside the gene matches: 6. The CDR3 totals 16 residues. The CDR3 nucleotides read TGTGCCAGCAGCGCCCTGACAGGGAGCTCTGGAAACACCATATATTTT. Translating gives CASSALTGSSGNTIYF. The whole variable domain, filled in from reference TRBV9 and TRBJ1-3, reads DSGVTQTPKHLITATGQRVTLRCSPRSGDLSVYWYQQSLDQGLQFLIQYYNGEERAKGNILERFSAQQFPDLHSELNLSSLELGDSALYFCASSALTGSSGNTIYFGEGSWLTVV.

This chain uses TRBV5-4 with TRBJ1-3; 8 nucleotides align to TRBD1. The CDR3 length is 19 residues. Germline assignment: CDR1 SGHNT and CDR2 YYREEE (reference sequence). Unmatched junction bases numbered 15, after V lost 4 bases and J lost 0 bases. DNA of the CDR3: TGTGCCAGCAGCGATGGGACAGGAGATTATGTTAACTCTGGAAACACCATATATTTT. Amino acid sequence: CASSDGTGDYVNSGNTIYF.

This clone has only a few counts. The V and J genes are TRBV2 and TRBJ1-6; TRBD1 matches at 9 bases. CDR3 length: 15 amino acids. The germline V gene has CDR1 SNHLY and CDR2 FYNNEI. V gave up 6 bases and J gave up 3 bases; unmatched junction bases: 3. The CDR3 region is CASRQTGGYNSPLHF. Written as DNA, the CDR3 is TGTGCCAGCAGACAGACAGGGGGCTATAATTCACCCCTCCACTTT.

The gene calls are TRBV5-1 and TRBJ2-3; the match to TRBD2 covers 7 bases. The CDR3 spans 16 residues. Unmatched junction bases numbered 10, after V lost 4 bases and J lost 2 bases. Germline lookup yields CDR1 SGHRS and CDR2 YFSETQ. The CDR3 region has the DNA TGCGCCAGCAGCCGCCGGAGAGCGGGGAACACAGATACGCAGTATTTT. The encoded protein is CASSRRRAGNTDTQYF.

The chain couples TRBV5-1 to TRBJ2-3; D is unclear. There are 16 residues in the CDR3. Germline V gene sequence: CDR1 SGHRS, CDR2 YFSETQ. Between the trimmed V and J ends, which lost 0 bases and 2 bases, there was a span of 13 bases. The CDR3 reads CASSLATYLNTDTQYF. As DNA, the CDR3 is TGCGCCAGCAGCTTGGCCACCTATCTCAACACAGATACGCAGTATTTT.

CDR3 in amino acids: CASSQGLALADTQYF. The CDR3 DNA reads as TGTGCCAGCAGCCAAGGATTAGCGCTCGCAGATACGCAGTATTTT. J is TRBJ2-3 and V is TRBV4-2, with D possibly matching TRBD2 (5 bases). Germline CDR1 is LGHNA and CDR2 is YNFKEQ. The ends were cut back, 1 base at V and 4 bases at J, with 12 bases in the middle. The CDR3 consists of 15 residues.

This chain uses TRBV14 with TRBJ1-2; weak D call: TRBD1 (5 bases). Deletions cut 0 bases from V and 5 bases from J, with 13 bases between. This CDR3 contains 15 residues. From germline, CDR1 is SGHDN and CDR2 FVKESK. The CDR3 DNA reads as TGTGCCAGCAGCCAAGATAGGGGCTGGTTATATGGCTACACCTTC. Protein sequence: CASSQDRGWLYGYTF.

The chain combines TRBV2 with TRBJ1-1, with D possibly being TRBD1 (5 bases). Germline-derived CDR1 and CDR2 are SNHLY and FYNNEI. The V gene lost 5 bases and the J gene lost 6 bases, with 13 bases spanning the gap. The CDR3 consists of 13 residues. In nucleotides, the CDR3 is TGTGCCAGCAGTCAACAGGAAGTCTCTGAAGCTTTCTTT. It encodes CASSQQEVSEAFF.

This chain links TRBV5-1 with TRBJ2-1, with TRBD1 as a possible D gene (5 bases). The CDR3 has 13 residues. Germline V gives CDR1 SGHRS, CDR2 YFSETQ. With 0 bases removed from V and 4 bases from J, the gap between germline ends came to 5 bases. The CDR3: CASSLGTYNEQFF. The CDR3 coding sequence is TGCGCCAGCAGCTTGGGGACATACAATGAGCAGTTCTTC.

CDR3 nucleotides: TGCGCCAGCAGCAAGACAGGGGGCAATAACGCAGATACGCAGTATTTT. Translated: CASSKTGGNNADTQYF. V is TRBV5-1 and J is TRBJ2-3; TRBD1 matches at 10 bases. Germline V lookup: CDR1 SGHRS, CDR2 YFSETQ. This CDR3 is built from 16 residues. With 4 bases clipped from V and 4 bases from J, the junction kept 9 bases outside the gene matches.

The CDR3 DNA reads TGTGCCAGCAGCCCGGGACGGACCTATGGCTACACCTTC. Translated, it gives CASSPGRTYGYTF. This rearrangement joins TRBV7-8 to TRBJ1-2, with D possibly being TRBD1 (5 bases). The germline gives CDR1 SGHVS, CDR2 FQNEAQ. The V end lost 5 bases, the J end lost 4 bases, and 11 bases lay between the germline ends. The CDR3 has 13 residues.

The rearrangement uses TRBV28 and TRBJ2-4; D is uncertain. Germline assignment: CDR1 MDHEN and CDR2 SYDVKM. V was shortened by 7 bases and J by 0 bases, with 10 bases between the two germline ends. The CDR3 covers 14 residues. The CDR3 reads CASNPNLAKNIQYF. CDR3 DNA: TGTGCCAGCAATCCAAATCTAGCCAAAAACATTCAGTACTTC.

J is TRBJ2-3 and V is TRBV4-1, with D possibly being TRBD1 (5 bases). The CDR3 covers 15 residues. Deletions cut 1 base from V and 6 bases from J, with 14 bases between. Per germline, CDR1 MGHRA and CDR2 YSYEKL. CDR3 amino acids: CASSQATAHRDTQYF. The DNA of the CDR3 is TGCGCCAGCAGCCAAGCGACTGCCCACAGGGATACGCAGTATTTT.

The chain links TRBV2 to TRBJ1-2, with D maybe TRBD1 (6 bases). The CDR3 covers 12 residues. V lost 8 bases to trimming and J lost 7 bases, with 14 bases between them. Germline V gene data show CDR1 as SNHLY and CDR2 as FYNNEI. The DNA of the CDR3 is TGTGCCAGCCACAGGGACGGAGGTGGCTACACCTTC. This sequence encodes CASHRDGGGYTF. Based on the CDR3 plus reference TRBV2 and TRBJ1-2, the full variable domain is EPEVTQTPSHQVTQMGQEVILRCVPISNHLYFYWYRQILGQKVEFLVSFYNNEISEKSEIFDDQFSVERPDGSNFTLKIRSTKLEDSAMYFCASHRDGGGYTFGSGTRLTVV.

This clone was detected only a few times. The chain employs TRBV4-1 and TRBJ1-6, with TRBD1 matching over 7 bases. The CDR3 contains 15 residues. J gave up 10 bases and V 4 bases, and 10 bases lay outside the gene matches. Germline lookup yields CDR1 MGHRA and CDR2 YSYEKL. The CDR3: CASSPQTGRRSPLHF. The CDR3 DNA reads as TGCGCCAGCAGCCCTCAGACAGGGCGAAGATCACCCCTCCACTTT.

This clone was seen once. J is TRBJ2-7 and V is TRBV6-1; D is undetermined. Germline values: CDR1 MNHNS, CDR2 SASEGT. The CDR3 has 14 residues. The V gene lost 2 bases and the J gene lost 0 bases, with 8 bases spanning the gap. CDR3 nucleotide sequence: TGTGCCAGCAGTGAACAGGTGACCTCCTACGAGCAGTACTTC. Translating gives CASSEQVTSYEQYF.

The gene calls are TRBV5-4 and TRBJ1-1; TRBD1 matches at 10 bases. V lost 3 bases to trimming and J lost 4 bases; unmatched junction nucleotides: 3. In germline, CDR1 is SGHNT, CDR2 YYREEE (reference sequence). The CDR3 is 14 residues long. The CDR3 is CASSSRQGATEAFF. The CDR3 bases are TGTGCCAGCAGCTCTAGACAGGGGGCCACTGAAGCTTTCTTT.

The chain joins TRBV7-6 to TRBJ1-1; D gene ambiguous. The germline CDR1 and CDR2 sequences are SGHVS and FNYEAQ. Trimming shortened V by 1 base and J by 1 base, and 10 bases separated the two germline ends. The CDR3 covers 15 residues. The chain's CDR3 is CASSLGGGPNTEAFF. Here the CDR3 DNA reads TGTGCCAGCAGCTTAGGTGGAGGACCGAACACTGAAGCTTTCTTT.

The chain combines TRBV2 with TRBJ1-3; TRBD1 is a possible D gene (6 bases). Germline assignment: CDR1 SNHLY and CDR2 FYNNEI. Trimming stripped 2 bases from V and 7 bases from J, with 9 bases between. The CDR3 spans 13 residues. The CDR3 region is CASSEIQGNTIYF. Written as DNA, the CDR3 is TGTGCCAGCAGTGAAATACAGGGCAACACCATATATTTT.

This sequence joins TRBV5-3 and TRBJ2-3; D gene uncertain. TRBV5-3 is labeled an ORF, and its function is uncertain. V lost 1 base to trimming and J lost 3 bases, with 3 bases between them. The CDR3 consists of 12 residues. CDR3 residues: CARSLWTDTQYF. The CDR3 nucleotides are TGTGCCAGAAGCTTGTGGACAGATACGCAGTATTTT.